The source of this TCR beta chain is a study of response to subunit inactivated influenza vaccine. Study-wide results and caveats: Every seasonal influenza vaccination brings in few new T cells, the authors suggested.

This clonotype was observed a handful of times. The antigen is undetermined. TCRdb reprocessed the RT-PCR reads via MiXCR and lists one record per CDR3 protein. The table includes over 800,000 distinct CDR3 sequences, 20% to 25% detected once. CDR3 length equals 14 residues. Germline lookup yields CDR1 MNHNS and CDR2 SASEGT. Trimming removed 2 bases from V and 7 bases from J; junction bases left unmatched: 7. The J gene is TRBJ2-7, the V gene TRBV6-1, with 8 bases that match TRBD1. This specimen was PBMCs from blood, taken 5 days after vaccination. The TCR was taken from a man in his fifties or sixties who received an inactivated influenza vaccine. The CDR3 is CASSENQGAWEQYF. Here the CDR3 DNA reads TGTGCCAGCAGTGAAAACCAGGGGGCTTGGGAGCAGTACTTC.